This T cell receptor (beta chain) was captured by sequencing in a study of blood T cell repertoires in COVID-19. Overall study: The United States, Italy and Spain provided the acute and convalescent COVID-19 samples. Nucleic acid was either cDNA or gDNA, and it came from T cells, B-cell-depleted T cells, or PBMCs.

Per the original methods: Cell counts per sample came from amplifying reference gene primers. Some clones are missing from TCRdb's copy, which holds only in-frame ones; the method was immunoSEQ multiplex PCR. V and J calls and clone size are as listed in that table; D and trimming were resolved from the DNA. The table includes some 490,000 clones, roughly 88% detected once. The CDR3 runs 15 residues. Germline V gene data show CDR1 as LNHDA and CDR2 as SQIVND (reference sequence). Losses at the gene ends were 10 bases for V and 5 bases for J; bases not matched to a gene: 13. The rearrangement uses TRBV19 and TRBJ2-3; 9 nucleotides line up with TRBD2. This receptor was taken from a human donor in a cohort sampled during active COVID-19. The sample taken for sequencing was peripheral blood. The CDR3 spells CATKDGGRAGDTQYF. The CDR3 DNA reads TGTGCCACAAAGGATGGCGGGAGGGCCGGAGATACGCAGTATTTT.